The sequence of this TCR beta chain was determined in a study of a mutant IDH1 vaccine in newly diagnosed glioma. This sample's time point: baseline, week 1 (first vaccination visit). Treatment meaning: pre-vaccination baseline after standard-of-care therapy. Data came from immunoSEQ multiplex PCR; TCRdb stores just in-frame clones and leaves some out. There are under 75,000 clones in the sample; about 91% occur only once, and 2% to 3% lies in the top ten. V lost 0 bases, J lost 2 bases, and 11 bases lay in between. The germline V gene encodes CDR1 LGHNA and CDR2 YSLEER. This CDR3 has 16 amino acids. The chain employs TRBV4-3 and TRBJ2-1; D unresolved. This clonotype was obtained from a man aged 50 to 60 with glioma. Sequences were derived from PBMCs, sampled from a glioma patient treated with radiotherapy, temozolomide or both. The CDR3 DNA reads as TGCGCCAGCAGCCAAGAAGGCAAACCCGCCTACAATGAGCAGTTCTTC. Protein product: CASSQEGKPAYNEQFF.